The 13 T cell receptor beta chains in this list originate from one sample, sequenced in a study of OX40 agonist ivuxolimab in advanced cancers. Libraries were prepared by immunoSEQ multiplex PCR; TCRdb keeps only in-frame clonotypes and omits some of them. The table records around 60,000 clones, around 90% of them present only once. The source was CD4+ or CD8+ T cells sorted from blood, collected in a trial of the OX40 agonist ivuxolimab. These receptors were taken from an adult with an advanced solid tumor such as melanoma, head and neck, liver or kidney cancer.

The chain combines TRBV30 with TRBJ1-1, with D perhaps matching TRBD1 (5 bases). Germline V lookup: CDR1 GTSNPN, CDR2 SVGIG (reference sequence). The CDR3 covers 14 residues. V was trimmed by 3 bases and J by 1 base, leaving 12 bases between them. Written as DNA, the CDR3 is TGTGCCTGGAGGCCCCCCGACAGGAACACTGAAGCTTTCTTT. It encodes CAWRPPDRNTEAFF.

Note on this clone: The same CDR3 also results from other DNA sequences found in this sample. The chain combines TRBV15 with TRBJ2-7; possible D gene TRBD1, 5 bases. In germline, CDR1 is LNHNV, CDR2 YYDKDF (reference sequence). Deletions cut 3 bases from V and 1 base from J, with 19 bases between. The CDR3 spans 17 residues. CDR3 nucleotide sequence: TGTGCCACCAGCAGGGACGTCGCGAACAGGTTTTCCTACGAGCAGTACTTC. Protein sequence: CATSRDVANRFSYEQYF.

The chain links TRBV9 to TRBJ2-6, with a possible D match to TRBD1 (6 bases). Per germline, CDR1 SGDLS and CDR2 YYNGEE. CDR3 length equals 16 residues. V lost 3 bases and J lost 2, with 12 bases in between. The CDR3 coding sequence is TGTGCCAGCAGCGCCAAAGGGGGAGCTGGGGCCAACGTCCTGACTTTC. It specifies CASSAKGGAGANVLTF.

The chain joins TRBV9 to TRBJ2-2; D is ambiguous. Deletions cut 4 bases from V and 0 bases from J, with 7 bases between. The CDR3 sequence is 14 residues long. Germline assignment: CDR1 SGDLS and CDR2 YYNGEE. The CDR3 nucleotides are TGTGCCAGCAGCTTACTTTCGAACACCGGGGAGCTGTTTTTT. This sequence encodes CASSLLSNTGELFF. The variable domain in full, with the rest retrieved from reference TRBV9 and TRBJ2-2, is DSGVTQTPKHLITATGQRVTLRCSPRSGDLSVYWYQQSLDQGLQFLIQYYNGEERAKGNILERFSAQQFPDLHSELNLSSLELGDSALYFCASSLLSNTGELFFGEGSRLTVL.

J is TRBJ2-7 and V is TRBV5-1, with 8 nucleotides matching TRBD1. The V and J ends lost 1 base and 3 bases, in that order; junction bases with no gene match: 6. Germline assignment: CDR1 SGHRS and CDR2 YFSETQ. The CDR3 length is 15 residues. This chain's CDR3 is CASSLSTGGFYEQYF. CDR3 DNA: TGCGCCAGCAGCTTGAGTACAGGGGGGTTCTACGAGCAGTACTTC.

The chain combines TRBV5-8 with TRBJ2-7; TRBD1 aligns across 7 bases. The CDR3 spans 16 residues. Germline V gene lookup returns CDR1 SGHTS and CDR2 YDEGEE. After removal of 5 bases from V and 1 base from J, the junction contained 12 bases not matched to a gene. The CDR3, as DNA: TGTGCCAGCAGTGACAGGGTTGGATTTCGGTCCTACGAGCAGTACTTC. Translation: CASSDRVGFRSYEQYF.

The V gene is TRBV7-9, the J gene TRBJ2-7; no clear D gene. The germline V gene has CDR1 SEHNR and CDR2 FQNEAQ (reference sequence). Trimming took off 2 bases at V and 2 bases at J, with 10 bases between the two ends. CDR3 length: 14 residues. CDR3 nucleotide sequence: TGTGCCAGCAGCTTAACTCTCGGGCCCTACGAGCAGTACTTC. This gives the protein CASSLTLGPYEQYF.

This chain uses TRBV4-2 with TRBJ1-2, with D possibly matching TRBD1 (6 bases). Germline V lookup: CDR1 LGHNA, CDR2 YNFKEQ. Trimming took 4 bases from V and 3 from J, leaving 15 bases between them. This CDR3 comprises 15 residues. The CDR3 loop reads CASSPQGQFDYGYTF. CDR3 nucleotide sequence: TGTGCCAGCAGCCCCCAAGGACAGTTCGACTATGGCTACACCTTC.

In this sample, this clone turned up a few times. This chain connects TRBV19 to TRBJ2-7; 8 bases agree with TRBD1. After removal of 4 bases from V and 5 bases from J, the junction contained 10 bases not matched to a gene. The CDR3 loop spans 15 amino acids. From germline, CDR1 is LNHDA and CDR2 SQIVND (reference sequence). The chain's CDR3 is CASSKRTGTGHEQYF. The CDR3 coding sequence is TGTGCCAGTAGTAAACGGACAGGGACGGGCCACGAGCAGTACTTC. The variable domain in full, with the rest retrieved from reference TRBV19 and TRBJ2-7, is DGGITQSPKYLFRKEGQNVTLSCEQNLNHDAMYWYRQDPGQGLRLIYYSQIVNDFQKGDIAEGYSVSREKKESFPLTVTSAQKNPTAFYLCASSKRTGTGHEQYFGPGTRLTVT.

V usage is TRBV4-1 and J usage is TRBJ1-4, with D possibly TRBD1 on 6 matching bases. The CDR3 is 17 amino acids. The V end was cut by 6 bases, the J end by 4 bases, with 21 bases between. Germline V gives CDR1 MGHRA, CDR2 YSYEKL. The CDR3 here is CASRHQSRGLYNEKLFF. The DNA of the CDR3 is TGCGCCAGCAGACACCAATCCCGGGGGCTATATAATGAAAAACTGTTTTTT.

The rearrangement joins TRBV6-6 to TRBJ2-5; tentative D call: TRBD1 (5 bases). V was shortened by 1 base and J by 2 bases, with 14 bases between the two germline ends. From germline, CDR1 is MNHNY and CDR2 SVGAGI (reference sequence). The CDR3 is 16 residues long. Written as DNA, the CDR3 is TGTGCCAGCAGTTACTACAAAACGACAGAACAAGAGACCCAGTACTTC. Translating gives CASSYYKTTEQETQYF.

The rearrangement uses TRBV6-5 and TRBJ2-4; no clear D. The CDR3 contains 16 residues. Germline V gene lookup returns CDR1 MNHEY and CDR2 SVGAGI. V was shortened by 4 bases and J by 0 bases, with 13 bases between the two germline ends. The CDR3 loop reads CASSFTTGEAKNIQYF. CDR3 DNA sequence: TGTGCCAGCAGTTTTACCACGGGCGAAGCCAAAAACATTCAGTACTTC.

The chain couples TRBV27 to TRBJ1-3; D possibly corresponds to TRBD1 (6 bases). The V gene's germline CDR1 is MNHEY and CDR2 SMNVEV (reference sequence). Trimming left V 3 bases short and J 4 bases short, with 10 bases between. CDR3 length equals 14 residues. The CDR3 loop is CASSFQGTGNTIYF. CDR3 bases: TGTGCCAGCAGTTTCCAGGGGACGGGAAACACCATATATTTT.